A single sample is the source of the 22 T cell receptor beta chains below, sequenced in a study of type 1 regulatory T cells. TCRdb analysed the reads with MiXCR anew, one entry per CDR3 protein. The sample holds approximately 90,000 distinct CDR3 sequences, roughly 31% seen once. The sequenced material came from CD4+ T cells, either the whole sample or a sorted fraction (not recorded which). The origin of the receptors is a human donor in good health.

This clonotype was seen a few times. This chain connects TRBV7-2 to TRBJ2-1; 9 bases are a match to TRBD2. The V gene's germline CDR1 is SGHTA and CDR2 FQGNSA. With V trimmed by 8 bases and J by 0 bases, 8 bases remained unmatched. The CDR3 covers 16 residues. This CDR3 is CASELRREGSYNEQFF. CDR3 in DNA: TGTGCCAGCGAGCTCCGGCGGGAGGGCTCCTACAATGAGCAGTTCTTC.

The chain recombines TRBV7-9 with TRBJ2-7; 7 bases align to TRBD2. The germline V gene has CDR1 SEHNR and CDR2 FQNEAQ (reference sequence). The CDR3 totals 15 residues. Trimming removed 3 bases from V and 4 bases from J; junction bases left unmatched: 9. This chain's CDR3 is CASSLWTSQLYEQYF. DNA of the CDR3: TGTGCCAGCAGCTTGTGGACTAGTCAATTGTACGAGCAGTACTTC.

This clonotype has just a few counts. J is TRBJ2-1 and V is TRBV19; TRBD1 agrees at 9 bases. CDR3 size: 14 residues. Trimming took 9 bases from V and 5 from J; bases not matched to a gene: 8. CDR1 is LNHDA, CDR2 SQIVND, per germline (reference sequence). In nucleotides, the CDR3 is TGTGCCAGCAAAAACAGGGGGCAAAACAATGAGCAGTTCTTC. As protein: CASKNRGQNNEQFF.

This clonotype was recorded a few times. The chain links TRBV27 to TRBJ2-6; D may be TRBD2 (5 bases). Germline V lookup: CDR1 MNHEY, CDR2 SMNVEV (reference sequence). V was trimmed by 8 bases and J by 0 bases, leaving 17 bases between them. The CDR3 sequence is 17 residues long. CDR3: CASRGRNSFSGANVLTF. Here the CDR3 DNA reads TGTGCCAGCCGGGGAAGGAACTCCTTCTCTGGGGCCAACGTCCTGACTTTC.

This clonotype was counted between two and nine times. The DNA of the CDR3 is TGTGCCAGCAGTCCACAGCGGGAGTCGGGTGAGCAGTTCTTC. Its protein product is CASSPQRESGEQFF. V usage is TRBV12-3 or TRBV12-4 and J usage is TRBJ2-1; TRBD2 aligns across 8 bases. The junction had 9 bases not matched to a gene; V was cut back by 5 bases and J by 9 bases. The CDR3 length is 14 residues.

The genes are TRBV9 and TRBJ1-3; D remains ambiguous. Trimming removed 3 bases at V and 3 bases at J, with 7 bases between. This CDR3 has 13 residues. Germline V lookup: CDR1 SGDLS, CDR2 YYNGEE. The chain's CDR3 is CASSANLGNTIYF. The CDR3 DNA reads TGTGCCAGCAGCGCAAACCTTGGAAACACCATATATTTT.

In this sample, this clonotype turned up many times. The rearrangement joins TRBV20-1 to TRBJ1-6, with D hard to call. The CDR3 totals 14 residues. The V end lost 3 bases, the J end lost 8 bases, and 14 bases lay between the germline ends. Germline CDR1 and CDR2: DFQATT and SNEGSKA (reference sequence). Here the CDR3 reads CSASRGPDDSPLHF. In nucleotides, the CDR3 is TGCAGTGCTAGTCGCGGCCCGGACGATTCACCCCTCCACTTT.

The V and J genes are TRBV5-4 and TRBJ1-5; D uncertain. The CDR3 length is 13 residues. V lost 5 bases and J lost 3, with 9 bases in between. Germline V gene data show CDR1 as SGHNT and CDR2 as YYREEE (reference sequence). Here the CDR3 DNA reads TGTGCCAGCAGTTTACAGAACAATCAGCCCCAGCATTTT. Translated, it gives CASSLQNNQPQHF.

CDR3 region: CASSQKRDGLAKNIQYF. In DNA, the CDR3 is TGCGCCAGCAGCCAAAAACGGGACGGTCTAGCCAAAAACATTCAGTACTTC. The rearrangement uses TRBV5-1 and TRBJ2-4; either TRBD1 or TRBD2 may supply D (5 bases each). V was shortened by 4 bases and J by 0 bases, with 17 bases between the two germline ends. Germline values: CDR1 SGHRS, CDR2 YFSETQ. This CDR3 region has 17 residues.

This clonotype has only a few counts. The CDR3 bases are TGCAGTGCCGAGGATCGGGTGTCTAATGAAAAACTGTTTTTT. Translating it yields CSAEDRVSNEKLFF. V and J are TRBV20-1 and TRBJ1-4, with no clear D. The CDR3 length is 14 residues. The V and J ends lost 6 bases and 3 bases respectively, with 14 bases between them. Germline CDR1 DFQATT, CDR2 SNEGSKA (reference sequence).

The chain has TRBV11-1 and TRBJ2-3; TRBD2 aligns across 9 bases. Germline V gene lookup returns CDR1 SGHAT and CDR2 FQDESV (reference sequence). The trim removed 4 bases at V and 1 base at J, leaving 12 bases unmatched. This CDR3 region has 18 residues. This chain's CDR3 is CASSSRRRLAGGTDTQYF. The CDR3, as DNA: TGTGCCAGCAGCTCTCGAAGGCGCTTAGCGGGAGGCACAGATACGCAGTATTTT.

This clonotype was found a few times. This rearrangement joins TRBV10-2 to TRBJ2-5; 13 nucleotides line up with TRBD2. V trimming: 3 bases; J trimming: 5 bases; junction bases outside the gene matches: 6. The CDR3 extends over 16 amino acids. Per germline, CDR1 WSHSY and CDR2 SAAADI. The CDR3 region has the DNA TGCGCCAGCAGTGATACTAGCGGGAGGGCGGTGGAGACCCAGTACTTC. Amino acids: CASSDTSGRAVETQYF.

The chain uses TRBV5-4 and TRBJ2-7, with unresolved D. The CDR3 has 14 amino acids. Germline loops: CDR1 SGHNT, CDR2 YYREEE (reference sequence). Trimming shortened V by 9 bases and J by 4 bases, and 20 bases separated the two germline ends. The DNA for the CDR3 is TGTGCCATCGGCCCGAGACAACCTAGATACGAGCAGTACTTC. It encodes CAIGPRQPRYEQYF.

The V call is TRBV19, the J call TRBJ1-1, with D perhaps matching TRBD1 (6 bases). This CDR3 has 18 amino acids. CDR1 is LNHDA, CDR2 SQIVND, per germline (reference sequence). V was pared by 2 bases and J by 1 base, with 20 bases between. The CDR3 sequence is CASSILSGTNTQNTEAFF. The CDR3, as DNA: TGTGCCAGTAGTATACTTTCCGGGACAAATACCCAGAACACTGAAGCTTTCTTT.

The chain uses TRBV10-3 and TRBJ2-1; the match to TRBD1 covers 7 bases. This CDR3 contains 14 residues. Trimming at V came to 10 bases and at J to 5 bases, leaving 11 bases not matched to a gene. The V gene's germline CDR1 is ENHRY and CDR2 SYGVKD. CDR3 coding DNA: TGTGCCACAGAGGGGGCTACGCTTAACAATGAGCAGTTCTTC. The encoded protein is CATEGATLNNEQFF.

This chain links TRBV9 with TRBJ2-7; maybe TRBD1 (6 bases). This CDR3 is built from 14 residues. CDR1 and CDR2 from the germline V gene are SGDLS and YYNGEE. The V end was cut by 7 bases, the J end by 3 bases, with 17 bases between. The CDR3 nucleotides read TGTGCCAGCGGATCCGGGACACATGGCTACGAGCAGTACTTC. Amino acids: CASGSGTHGYEQYF. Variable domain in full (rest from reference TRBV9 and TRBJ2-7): DSGVTQTPKHLITATGQRVTLRCSPRSGDLSVYWYQQSLDQGLQFLIQYYNGEERAKGNILERFSAQQFPDLHSELNLSSLELGDSALYFCASGSGTHGYEQYFGPGTRLTVT.

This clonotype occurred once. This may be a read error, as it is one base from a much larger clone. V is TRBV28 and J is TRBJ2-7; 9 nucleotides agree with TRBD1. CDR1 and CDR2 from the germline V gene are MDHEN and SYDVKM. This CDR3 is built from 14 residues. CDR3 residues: CANSPRDRVDEQYF. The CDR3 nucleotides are TGTGCCAACAGTCCCCGGGACAGGGTAGACGAGCAGTACTTC.

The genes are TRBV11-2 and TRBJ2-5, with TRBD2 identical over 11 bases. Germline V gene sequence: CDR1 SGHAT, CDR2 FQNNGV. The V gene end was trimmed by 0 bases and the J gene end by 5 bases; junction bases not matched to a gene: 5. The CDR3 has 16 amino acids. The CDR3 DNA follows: TGTGCCAGCAGCTTAGAACCTAGCGGGAGGCAGGAGACCCAGTACTTC. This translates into CASSLEPSGRQETQYF.

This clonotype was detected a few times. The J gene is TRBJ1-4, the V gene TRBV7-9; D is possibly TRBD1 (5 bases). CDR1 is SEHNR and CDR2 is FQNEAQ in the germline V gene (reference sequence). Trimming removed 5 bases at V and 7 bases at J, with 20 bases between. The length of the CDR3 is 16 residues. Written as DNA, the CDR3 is TGTGCCAGCAGCCCCCGCTCCAGGGTCTCGGGTGAAAAACTGTTTTTT. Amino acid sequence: CASSPRSRVSGEKLFF.

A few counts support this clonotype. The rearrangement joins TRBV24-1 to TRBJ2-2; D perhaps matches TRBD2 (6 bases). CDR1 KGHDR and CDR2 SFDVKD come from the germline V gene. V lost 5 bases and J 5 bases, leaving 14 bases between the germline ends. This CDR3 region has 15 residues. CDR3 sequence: CATSGLTGRTGELFF. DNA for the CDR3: TGTGCCACCAGTGGCCTGACCGGGAGAACCGGGGAGCTGTTTTTT.

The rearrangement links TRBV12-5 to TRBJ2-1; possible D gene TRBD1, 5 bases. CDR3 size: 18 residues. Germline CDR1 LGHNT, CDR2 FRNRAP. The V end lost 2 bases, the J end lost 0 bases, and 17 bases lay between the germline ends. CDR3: CASGLPMGLSSSYNEQFF. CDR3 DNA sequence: TGTGCTAGTGGTTTGCCAATGGGGCTGTCGAGCTCCTACAATGAGCAGTTCTTC.

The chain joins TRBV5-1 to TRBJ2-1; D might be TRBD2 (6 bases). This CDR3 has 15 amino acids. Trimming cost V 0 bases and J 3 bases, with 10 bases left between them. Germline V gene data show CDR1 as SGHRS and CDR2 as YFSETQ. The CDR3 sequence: CASSLDGSYYNEQFF. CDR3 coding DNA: TGCGCCAGCAGCTTGGACGGGAGTTACTACAATGAGCAGTTCTTC.